This TCR beta chain was identified during a study of chemoradiotherapy in HPV16-positive cancers. Libraries were prepared by immunoSEQ multiplex PCR; TCRdb keeps only in-frame clonotypes and omits some of them. This table holds approximately 8,800 clones, around two thirds found once. As for this clone: Its antigen is unknown.

Repertoires were sampled repeatedly during chemoradiotherapy. Study findings and constraints: During treatment, candidate HPV-specific clones and E7-related motifs expanded in tumor. For HPV16-positive patients, expanding HPV-responsive T cells associated with longer recurrence-free survival.

This CDR3 has 13 amino acids. CDR1 MNHNS and CDR2 SASEGT come from the germline V gene. Trimming shortened V by 4 bases and J by 7 bases, and 10 bases separated the two germline ends. The specimen was obtained from a patient who underwent chemoradiotherapy. This receptor was identified in a human donor with HPV-associated anogenital cancer. The chain joins TRBV6-1 to TRBJ1-4; no clear D. The chain's CDR3 is CASSASWTEKLFF. In DNA, the CDR3 is TGTGCCAGCAGTGCCAGTTGGACTGAAAAACTGTTTTTT.